This T cell receptor beta chain was recovered during a study of T cell changes during pregnancy in multiple sclerosis. Here immunoSEQ multiplex PCR was the method, and the copy in TCRdb shows in-frame clones only, minus some. There are about 24,000 clones in the sample; roughly 88% occur only once, and around 8% lies in the top ten. Germline V lookup: CDR1 SGHRS, CDR2 YFSETQ. V lost 2 bases, J lost 4 bases, and 10 bases stayed unmatched. The CDR3 consists of 17 residues. The chain combines TRBV5-1 with TRBJ2-5; 11 nucleotides align to TRBD2. This receptor was obtained from a female donor in good health, enrolled as a control in a pregnancy study. The input for sequencing was CD8+ T cells from peripheral blood mononuclear cells, taken in the first trimester of pregnancy. The CDR3 DNA sequence: TGCGCCAGCAGCTTCCCGGGTAGCGGGGGGGCTAGAGAGACCCAGTACTTC. Amino acid sequence: CASSFPGSGGARETQYF.